This TCR beta chain was profiled in a study of blood T cells in healthy people across ages. General study points: There was no known CMV status for donors, so expanded clonotype changes were possibly confounded.

It was with a sample-barcoded 5' primer and a J-beta primer mix that a second PCR of about 6 to 11 cycles was run. TCRdb re-analysed the 5' RACE reads in MiXCR, keeping a single row per CDR3 protein. Among 1.6 million or so distinct CDR3 sequences, approximately 32% were seen once, and the ten largest hold 10% to 12%. The CDR3 is 15 amino acids. V was pared by 6 bases and J by 1 base, with 6 bases of the junction left unmatched. About this clonotype: What it binds is not known.

The sequence derives from a woman younger than 45 in good health. The chain couples TRBV12-3 or TRBV12-4 to TRBJ1-5; 7 bases map to TRBD1. The sample taken for sequencing was blood. CDR3 bases: TGTGCCAGCAGCCTGGGACAGTTGAGCAATCAGCCCCAGCATTTT. Its protein is CASSLGQLSNQPQHF.